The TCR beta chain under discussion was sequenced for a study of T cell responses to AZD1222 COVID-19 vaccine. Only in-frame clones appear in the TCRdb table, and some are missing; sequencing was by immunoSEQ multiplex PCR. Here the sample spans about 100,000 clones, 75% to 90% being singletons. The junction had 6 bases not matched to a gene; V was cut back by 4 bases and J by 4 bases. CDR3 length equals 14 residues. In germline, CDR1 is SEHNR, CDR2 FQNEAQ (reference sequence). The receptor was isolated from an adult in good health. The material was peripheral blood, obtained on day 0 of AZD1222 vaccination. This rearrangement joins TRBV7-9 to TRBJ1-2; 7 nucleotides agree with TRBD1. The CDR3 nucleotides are TGTGCCAGCAGCTACGGACAGGCAGCCTATGGCTACACCTTC. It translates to CASSYGQAAYGYTF.